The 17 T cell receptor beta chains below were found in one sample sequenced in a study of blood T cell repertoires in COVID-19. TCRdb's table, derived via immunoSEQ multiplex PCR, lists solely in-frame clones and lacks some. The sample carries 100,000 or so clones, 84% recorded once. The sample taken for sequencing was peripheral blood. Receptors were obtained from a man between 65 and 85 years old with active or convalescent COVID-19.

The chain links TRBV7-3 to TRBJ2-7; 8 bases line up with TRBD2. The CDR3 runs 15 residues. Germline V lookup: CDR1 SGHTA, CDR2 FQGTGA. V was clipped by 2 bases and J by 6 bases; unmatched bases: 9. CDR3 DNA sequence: TGTGCCAGCAGCTTACCTGGGACTAGATGGTGCGAGCAGTACTTC. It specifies CASSLPGTRWCEQYF.

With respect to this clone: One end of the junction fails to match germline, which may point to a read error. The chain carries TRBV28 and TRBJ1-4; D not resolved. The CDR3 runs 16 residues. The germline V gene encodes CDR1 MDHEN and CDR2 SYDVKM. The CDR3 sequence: CASSLRSLVRNQKLFF. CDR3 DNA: TGTGCCAGCAGTTTACGGAGCCTTGTCCGTAATCAAAAACTGTTTTTT. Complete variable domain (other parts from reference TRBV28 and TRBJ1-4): DVKVTQSSRYLVKRTGEKVFLECVQDMDHENMFWYRQDPGLGLRLIYFSYDVKMKEKGDIPEGYSVSREKKERFSLILESASTNQTSMYLCASSLRSLVRNQKLFFGSGTQLSVL.

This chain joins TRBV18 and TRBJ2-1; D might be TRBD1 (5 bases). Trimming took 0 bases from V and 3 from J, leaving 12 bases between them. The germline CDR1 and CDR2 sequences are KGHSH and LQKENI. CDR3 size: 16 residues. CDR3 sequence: CASSPPPQGSYNEQFF. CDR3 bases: TGTGCCAGCTCACCACCCCCCCAGGGAAGCTACAATGAGCAGTTCTTC.

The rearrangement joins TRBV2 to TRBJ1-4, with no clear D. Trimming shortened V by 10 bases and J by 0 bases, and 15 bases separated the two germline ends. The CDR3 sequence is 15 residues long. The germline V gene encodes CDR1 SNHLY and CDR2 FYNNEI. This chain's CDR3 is CAMSLEGTTNEKLFF. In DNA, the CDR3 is TGTGCCATGTCCCTAGAGGGAACAACTAATGAAAAACTGTTTTTT.

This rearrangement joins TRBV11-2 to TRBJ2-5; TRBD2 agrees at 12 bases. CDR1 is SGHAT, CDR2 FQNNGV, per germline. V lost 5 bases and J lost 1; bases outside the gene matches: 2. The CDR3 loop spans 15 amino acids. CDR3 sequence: CASSRLAGVQETQYF. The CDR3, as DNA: TGTGCCAGCAGCCGACTAGCGGGGGTCCAAGAGACCCAGTACTTC.

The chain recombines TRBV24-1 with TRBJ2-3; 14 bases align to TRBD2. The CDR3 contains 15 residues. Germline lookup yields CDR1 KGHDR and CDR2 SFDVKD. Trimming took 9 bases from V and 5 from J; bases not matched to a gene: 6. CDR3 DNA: TGTGCCACCGAGACTAGCGGGGGGGCAAAAGATACGCAGTATTTT. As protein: CATETSGGAKDTQYF.

The CDR3 DNA reads TGTGCCAGCAGTGCGAACAGGGACACGAACACTGAAGCTTTCTTT. Its translation is CASSANRDTNTEAFF. V and J are TRBV2 and TRBJ1-1; the D gene is possibly TRBD1 (6 bases). There are 15 residues in the CDR3. The V gene lost 4 bases and the J gene lost 1 base, with 13 bases spanning the gap. Germline CDR1 and CDR2: SNHLY and FYNNEI.

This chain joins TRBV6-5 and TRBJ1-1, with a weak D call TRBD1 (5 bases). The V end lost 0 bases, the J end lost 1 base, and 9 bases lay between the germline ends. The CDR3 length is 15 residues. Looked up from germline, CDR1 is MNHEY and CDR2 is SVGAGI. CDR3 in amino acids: CASSYSKQANTEAFF. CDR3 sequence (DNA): TGTGCCAGCAGTTACTCGAAACAGGCGAACACTGAAGCTTTCTTT.

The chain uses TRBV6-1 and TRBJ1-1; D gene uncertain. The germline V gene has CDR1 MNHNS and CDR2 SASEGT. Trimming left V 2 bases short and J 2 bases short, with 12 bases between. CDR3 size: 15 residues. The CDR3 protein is CASSEYGSTNTEAFF. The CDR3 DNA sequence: TGTGCCAGCAGTGAATATGGGAGTACAAACACTGAAGCTTTCTTT.

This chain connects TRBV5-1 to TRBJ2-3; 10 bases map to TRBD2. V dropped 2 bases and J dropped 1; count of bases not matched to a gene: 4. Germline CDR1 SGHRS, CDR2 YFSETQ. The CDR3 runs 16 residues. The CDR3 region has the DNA TGCGCCAGCAGCTTATCCGGGACTAGCGGCACAGATACGCAGTATTTT. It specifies CASSLSGTSGTDTQYF.

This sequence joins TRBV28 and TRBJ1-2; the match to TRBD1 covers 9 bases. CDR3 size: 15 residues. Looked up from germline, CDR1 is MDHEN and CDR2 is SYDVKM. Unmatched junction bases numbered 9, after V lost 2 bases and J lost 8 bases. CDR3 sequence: CASSLGGQGTEGYTF. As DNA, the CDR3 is TGTGCCAGCAGTTTAGGTGGACAGGGGACAGAGGGCTACACCTTC.

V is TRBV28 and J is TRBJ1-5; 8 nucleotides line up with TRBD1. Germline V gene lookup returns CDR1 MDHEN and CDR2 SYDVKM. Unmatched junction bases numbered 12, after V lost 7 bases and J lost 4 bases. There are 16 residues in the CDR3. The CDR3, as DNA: TGTGCCAGCACCCGGACAGGGCGCTCTTTGAATCAGCCCCAGCATTTT. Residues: CASTRTGRSLNQPQHF.

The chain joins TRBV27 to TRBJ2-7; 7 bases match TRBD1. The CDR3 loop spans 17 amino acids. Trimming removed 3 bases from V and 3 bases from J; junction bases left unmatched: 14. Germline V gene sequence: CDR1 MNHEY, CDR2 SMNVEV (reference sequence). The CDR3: CASSFRQGVAQIYEQYF. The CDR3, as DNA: TGTGCCAGCAGTTTCAGGCAGGGGGTTGCTCAGATCTACGAGCAGTACTTC.

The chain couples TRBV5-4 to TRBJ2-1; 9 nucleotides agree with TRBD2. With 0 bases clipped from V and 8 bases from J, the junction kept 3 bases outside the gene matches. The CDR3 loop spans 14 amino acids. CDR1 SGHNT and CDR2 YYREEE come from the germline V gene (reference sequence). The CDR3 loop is CASSLAASGDEQFF. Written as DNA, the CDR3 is TGTGCCAGCAGCTTGGCAGCTAGCGGGGATGAGCAGTTCTTC.

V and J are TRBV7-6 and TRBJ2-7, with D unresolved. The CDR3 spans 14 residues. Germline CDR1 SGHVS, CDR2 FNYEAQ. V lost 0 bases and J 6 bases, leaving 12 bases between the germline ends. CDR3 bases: TGTGCCAGCAGCTTAGCGTGGCAGGCAGGCGAGCAGTACTTC. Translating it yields CASSLAWQAGEQYF. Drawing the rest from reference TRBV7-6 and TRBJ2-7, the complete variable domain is GAGVSQSPRYKVTKRGQDVALRCDPISGHVSLYWYRQALGQGPEFLTYFNYEAQQDKSGLPNDRFSAERPEGSISTLTIQRTEQRDSAMYRCASSLAWQAGEQYFGPGTRLTVT.

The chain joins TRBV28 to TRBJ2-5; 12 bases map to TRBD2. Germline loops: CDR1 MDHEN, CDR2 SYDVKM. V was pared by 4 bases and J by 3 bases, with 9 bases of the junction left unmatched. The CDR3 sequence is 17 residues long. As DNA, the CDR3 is TGTGCCAGCAGTTCCACCGGACTAGCGGGGAGCGAAGAGACCCAGTACTTC. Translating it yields CASSSTGLAGSEETQYF.

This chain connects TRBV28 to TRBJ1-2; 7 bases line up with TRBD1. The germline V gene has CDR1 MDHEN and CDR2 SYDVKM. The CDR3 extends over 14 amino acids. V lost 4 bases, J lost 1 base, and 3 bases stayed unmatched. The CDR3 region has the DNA TGTGCCAGCAGTTCTCACAGGGGTAACTATGGCTACACCTTC. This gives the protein CASSSHRGNYGYTF.